A selection of T cell receptor beta chains follows, all from one sample in a study of identical twins. MiXCR, run by TCRdb on the 5' RACE reads, gives a single entry per CDR3 protein. The repertoire includes under 900,000 distinct CDR3 sequences, about 12% of them detected once, and about 1.5% sits in the top ten. The same specimen was also included in a second study, on yellow fever vaccine responses in identical twins.

Sequencing used PBMCs. The receptors were sampled from a woman between 18 and 30 years old in good health. CDR3s leave out the opening cysteine and the closing phenylalanine or tryptophan. D genes are given only for firm matches.

TRBV20-1 | TRBD1 | SAIRDRGDEQY
TRBV7-9 | TRBD2 | ASSYRTSGSDEQF
TRBV5-1 | . | ASSLVGSQASGELF
TRBV5-1 | TRBD2 | ASSPTLAGEVEQF
TRBV3-1 | . | ASSRGTAEGTGELF
TRBV13 | . | ASSLGRGMEEEKLF
TRBV20-1 | . | SARDLRAETYQETQY
TRBV7-9 | TRBD2 | ASTIPVGGGPNEQF
TRBV6-1 | TRBD1 | ASSEWGQVYGYT
TRBV12-5 | . | ASGLGYEQY
TRBV29-1 | TRBD1 | SVEDKTGGEQF
TRBV5-1 | TRBD1 | ASSTGQGAYGQF
TRBV6-2/TRBV6-3 | . | ASVRAGYEKLF
TRBV20-1 | TRBD2 | SARDLLAGADNEQF
TRBV18 | TRBD1 | ASSPTGTGVYSEQY
TRBV7-2 | . | ASSFFGQLNTEAF
TRBV12-3/TRBV12-4 | . | ASGSSVFSSYEQY
TRBV27 | . | ASSSAGAGDYGYT
TRBV29-1 | . | SVDATGITGELF
TRBV3-1 | . | ASSQDWGLSTDTQY
TRBV3-1 | TRBD1 | ASSRLGGQGVEDTQY
TRBV21-1 | . | ASSDRGSGNTIY
TRBV6-4 | TRBD1 | ASSGGQGVNEQF
TRBV5-1 | TRBD2 | ASSLTGTSGGYSEQF
TRBV5-6 | TRBD1 | ASTTDRGEGNEQF
TRBV29-1 | TRBD2 | SLAGVETQY
TRBV5-1 | . | ASSLDGQPNTGELF
TRBV14 | . | ASSQDRFEQF
TRBV12-3/TRBV12-4 | TRBD1 | ASSRDRLAQY
TRBV15 | . | ATSRDGGAYEQY
TRBV28 | TRBD1 | ASSLPRDRTQETQY
TRBV6-1 | TRBD1 | ASRGQGRNIQY
TRBV12-3/TRBV12-4 | . | ASRLDSLRFEQF
TRBV4-1 | TRBD1 | ASSQVQGSSSYEQY
TRBV7-8 | TRBD2 | ATQSGGPSTDTQY
TRBV13 | TRBD1 | ASSSTGGLGQETQY
TRBV5-6 | TRBD2 | ASSLGGTTSHEQF
TRBV24-1 | TRBD1 | ATSSGTGDTGELF
TRBV29-1 | . | STREFTEAF
TRBV2 | TRBD2 | ASRTRQFRRGVETQY
TRBV6-2/TRBV6-3 | . | ASTSTQETQY
TRBV20-1 | . | SATDGRADTQY
TRBV11-1 | . | ASSPRGRAGDYGYT